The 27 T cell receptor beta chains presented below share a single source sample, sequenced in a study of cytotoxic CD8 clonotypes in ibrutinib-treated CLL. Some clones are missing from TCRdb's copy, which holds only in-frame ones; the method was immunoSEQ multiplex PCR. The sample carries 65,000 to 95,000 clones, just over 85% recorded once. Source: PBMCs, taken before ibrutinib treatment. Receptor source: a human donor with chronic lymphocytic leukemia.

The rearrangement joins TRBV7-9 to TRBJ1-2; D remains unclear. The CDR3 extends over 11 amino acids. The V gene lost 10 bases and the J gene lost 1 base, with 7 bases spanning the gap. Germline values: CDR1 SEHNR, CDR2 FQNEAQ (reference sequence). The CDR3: CATGVNYGYTF. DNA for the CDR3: TGTGCCACGGGAGTTAACTATGGCTACACCTTC.

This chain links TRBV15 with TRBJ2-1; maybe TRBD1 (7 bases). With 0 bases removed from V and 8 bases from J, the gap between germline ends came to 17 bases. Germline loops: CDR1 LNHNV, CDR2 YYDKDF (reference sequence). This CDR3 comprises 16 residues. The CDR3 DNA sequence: TGTGCCACCAGCAGAGATCCAGGGGGGCTAAACGATGAGCAGTTCTTC. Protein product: CATSRDPGGLNDEQFF.

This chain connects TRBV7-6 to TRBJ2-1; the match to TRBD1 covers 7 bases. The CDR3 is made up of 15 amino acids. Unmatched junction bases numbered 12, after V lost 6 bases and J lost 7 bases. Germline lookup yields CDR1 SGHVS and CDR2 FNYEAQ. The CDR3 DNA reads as TGTGCCAGCAGACAACAGGGGTTTCCCCTAAATGAGCAGTTCTTC. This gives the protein CASRQQGFPLNEQFF.

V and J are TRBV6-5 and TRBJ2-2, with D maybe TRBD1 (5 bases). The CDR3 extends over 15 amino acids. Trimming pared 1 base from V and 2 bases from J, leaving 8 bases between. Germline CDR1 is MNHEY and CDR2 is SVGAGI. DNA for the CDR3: TGTGCCAGCAGTTACTACGACAGAAACACCGGGGAGCTGTTTTTT. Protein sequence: CASSYYDRNTGELFF.

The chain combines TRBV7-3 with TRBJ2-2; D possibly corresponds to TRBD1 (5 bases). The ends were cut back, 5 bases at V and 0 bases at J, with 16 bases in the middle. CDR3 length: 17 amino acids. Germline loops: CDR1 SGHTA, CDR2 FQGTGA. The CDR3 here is CASSPQVQGANTGELFF. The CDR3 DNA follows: TGTGCCAGCAGCCCCCAGGTGCAGGGCGCGAACACCGGGGAGCTGTTTTTT.

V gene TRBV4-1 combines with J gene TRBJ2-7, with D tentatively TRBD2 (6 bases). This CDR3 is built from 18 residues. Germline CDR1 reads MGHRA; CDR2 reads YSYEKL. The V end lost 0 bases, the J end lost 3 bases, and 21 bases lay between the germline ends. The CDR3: CASSQERREGLLFYEQYF. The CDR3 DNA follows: TGCGCCAGCAGCCAAGAGAGGAGGGAAGGACTGCTTTTCTACGAGCAGTACTTC.

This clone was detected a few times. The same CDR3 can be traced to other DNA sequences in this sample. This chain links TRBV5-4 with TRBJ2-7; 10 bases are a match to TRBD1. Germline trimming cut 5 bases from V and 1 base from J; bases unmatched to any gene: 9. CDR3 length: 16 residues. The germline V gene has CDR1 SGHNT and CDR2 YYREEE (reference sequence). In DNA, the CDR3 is TGTGCCAGCAGTTCGCCCGGGACAGGGGAGTCCTACGAGCAGTACTTC. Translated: CASSSPGTGESYEQYF. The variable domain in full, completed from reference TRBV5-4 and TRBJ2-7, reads ETGVTQSPTHLIKTRGQQVTLRCSSQSGHNTVSWYQQALGQGPQFIFQYYREEENGRGNFPPRFSGLQFPNYSSELNVNALELDDSALYLCASSSPGTGESYEQYFGPGTRLTVT.

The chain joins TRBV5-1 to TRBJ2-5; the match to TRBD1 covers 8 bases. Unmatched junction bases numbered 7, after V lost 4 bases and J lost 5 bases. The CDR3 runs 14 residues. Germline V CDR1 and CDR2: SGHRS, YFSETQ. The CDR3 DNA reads TGCGCCAGCAGCCGGGACAGGACCTGGGAGACCCAGTACTTC. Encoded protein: CASSRDRTWETQYF. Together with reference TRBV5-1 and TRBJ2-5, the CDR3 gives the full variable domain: KAGVTQTPRYLIKTRGQQVTLSCSPISGHRSVSWYQQTPGQGLQFLFEYFSETQRNKGNFPGRFSGRQFSNSRSEMNVSTLELGDSALYLCASSRDRTWETQYFGPGTRLLVL.

The CDR3 spells CAWSELQETQYF. CDR3 nucleotide sequence: TGTGCCTGGAGTGAACTTCAGGAGACCCAGTACTTC. V and J are TRBV30 and TRBJ2-5; D not certain. Trimming cost V 1 base and J 5 bases, with 8 bases left between them. The CDR3 contains 12 residues. The germline CDR1 and CDR2 sequences are GTSNPN and SVGIG (reference sequence).

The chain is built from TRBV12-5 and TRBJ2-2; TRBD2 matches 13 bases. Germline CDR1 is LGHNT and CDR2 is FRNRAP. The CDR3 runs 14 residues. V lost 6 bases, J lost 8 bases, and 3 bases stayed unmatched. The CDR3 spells CASGLAGGMGELFF. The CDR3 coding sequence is TGTGCTAGTGGACTAGCGGGAGGGATGGGGGAGCTGTTTTTT.

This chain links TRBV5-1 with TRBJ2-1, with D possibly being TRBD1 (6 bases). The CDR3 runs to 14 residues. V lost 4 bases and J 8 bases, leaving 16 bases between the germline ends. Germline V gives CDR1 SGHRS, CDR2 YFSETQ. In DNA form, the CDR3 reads TGCGCCAGCAGCCCGGGACACCTTATGGATGAGCAGTTCTTC. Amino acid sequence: CASSPGHLMDEQFF.

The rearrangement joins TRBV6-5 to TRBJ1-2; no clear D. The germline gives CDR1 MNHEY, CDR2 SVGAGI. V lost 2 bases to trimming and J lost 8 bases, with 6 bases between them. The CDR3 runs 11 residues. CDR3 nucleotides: TGTGCCAGCAGTTACCGCGGGGGCTACACCTTC. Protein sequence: CASSYRGGYTF.

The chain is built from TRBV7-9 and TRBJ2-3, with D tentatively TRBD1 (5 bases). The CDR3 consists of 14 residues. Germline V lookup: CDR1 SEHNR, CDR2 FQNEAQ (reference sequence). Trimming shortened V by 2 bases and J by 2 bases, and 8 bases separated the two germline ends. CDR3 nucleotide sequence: TGTGCCAGCAGCTTACAGGGCTCCACAGATACGCAGTATTTT. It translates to CASSLQGSTDTQYF.

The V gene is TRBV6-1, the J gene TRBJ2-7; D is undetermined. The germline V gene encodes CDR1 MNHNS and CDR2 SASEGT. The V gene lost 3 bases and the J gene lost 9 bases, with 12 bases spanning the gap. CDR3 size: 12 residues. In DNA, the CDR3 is TGTGCCAGCAGTGAGGCCCCCCGAGGGCAGTACTTC. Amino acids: CASSEAPRGQYF.

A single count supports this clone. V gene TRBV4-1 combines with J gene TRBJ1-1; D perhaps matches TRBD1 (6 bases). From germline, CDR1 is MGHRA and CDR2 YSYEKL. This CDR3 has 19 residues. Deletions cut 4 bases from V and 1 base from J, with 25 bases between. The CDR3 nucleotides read TGCGCCAGCAGCCCCCCGTGGGACACGAACCTGGGGGCGAACACTGAAGCTTTCTTT. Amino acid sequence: CASSPPWDTNLGANTEAFF.

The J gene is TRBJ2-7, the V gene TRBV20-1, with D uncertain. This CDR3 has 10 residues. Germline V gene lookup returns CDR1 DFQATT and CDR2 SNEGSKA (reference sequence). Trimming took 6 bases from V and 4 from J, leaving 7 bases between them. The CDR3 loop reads CSAANYEQYF. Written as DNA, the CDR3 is TGCAGTGCCGCTAATTACGAGCAGTACTTC.

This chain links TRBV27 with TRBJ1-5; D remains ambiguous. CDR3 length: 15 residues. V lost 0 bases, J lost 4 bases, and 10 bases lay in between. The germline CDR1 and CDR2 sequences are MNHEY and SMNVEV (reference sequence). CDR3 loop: CASSLSRVGNQPQHF. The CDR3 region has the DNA TGTGCCAGCAGTTTATCGCGGGTGGGTAATCAGCCCCAGCATTTT.

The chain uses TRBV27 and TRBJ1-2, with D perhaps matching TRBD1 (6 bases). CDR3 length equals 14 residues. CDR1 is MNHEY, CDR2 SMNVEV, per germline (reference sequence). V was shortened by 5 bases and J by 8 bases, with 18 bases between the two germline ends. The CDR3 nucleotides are TGTGCCAGCAGTCCACAGGACAGCCGAGCGGGCTACACCTTC. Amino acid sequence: CASSPQDSRAGYTF.

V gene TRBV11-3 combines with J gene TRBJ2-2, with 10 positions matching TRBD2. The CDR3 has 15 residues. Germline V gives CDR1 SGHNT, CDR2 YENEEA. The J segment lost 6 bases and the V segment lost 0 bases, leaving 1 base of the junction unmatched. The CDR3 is CASSLEGTSAGELFF. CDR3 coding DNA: TGTGCCAGCAGCTTAGAAGGGACTAGCGCCGGGGAGCTGTTTTTT.

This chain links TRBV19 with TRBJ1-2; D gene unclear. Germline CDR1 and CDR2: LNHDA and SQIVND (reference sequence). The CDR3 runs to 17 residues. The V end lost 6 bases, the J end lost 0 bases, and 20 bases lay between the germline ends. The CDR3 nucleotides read TGTGCCAGTAGGCGCCGATTGGGCAGGACTTCTAACTATGGCTACACCTTC. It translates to CASRRRLGRTSNYGYTF. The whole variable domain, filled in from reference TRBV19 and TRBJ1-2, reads DGGITQSPKYLFRKEGQNVTLSCEQNLNHDAMYWYRQDPGQGLRLIYYSQIVNDFQKGDIAEGYSVSREKKESFPLTVTSAQKNPTAFYLCASRRRLGRTSNYGYTFGSGTRLTVV.

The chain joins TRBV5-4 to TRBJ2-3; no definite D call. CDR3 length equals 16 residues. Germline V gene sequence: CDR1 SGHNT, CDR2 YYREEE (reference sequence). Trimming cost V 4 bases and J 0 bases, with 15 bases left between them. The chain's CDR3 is CASSPGRQTSTDTQYF. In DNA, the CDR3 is TGTGCCAGCAGCCCCGGACGTCAAACTAGCACAGATACGCAGTATTTT.

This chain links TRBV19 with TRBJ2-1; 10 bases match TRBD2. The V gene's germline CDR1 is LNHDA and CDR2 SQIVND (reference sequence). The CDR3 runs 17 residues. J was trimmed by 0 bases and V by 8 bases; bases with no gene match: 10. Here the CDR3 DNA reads TGTGCCAGTGGAGGGACTAGCGCTACGAGCTCCTACAATGAGCAGTTCTTC. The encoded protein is CASGGTSATSSYNEQFF. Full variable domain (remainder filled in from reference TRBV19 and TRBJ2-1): DGGITQSPKYLFRKEGQNVTLSCEQNLNHDAMYWYRQDPGQGLRLIYYSQIVNDFQKGDIAEGYSVSREKKESFPLTVTSAQKNPTAFYLCASGGTSATSSYNEQFFGPGTRLTVL.

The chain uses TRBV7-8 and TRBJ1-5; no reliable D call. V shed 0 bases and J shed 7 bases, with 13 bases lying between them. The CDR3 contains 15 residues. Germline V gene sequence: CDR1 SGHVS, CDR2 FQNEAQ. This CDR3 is CASSLALRSKQPQHF. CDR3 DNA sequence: TGTGCCAGCAGCTTAGCGCTCAGGTCTAAACAGCCCCAGCATTTT.

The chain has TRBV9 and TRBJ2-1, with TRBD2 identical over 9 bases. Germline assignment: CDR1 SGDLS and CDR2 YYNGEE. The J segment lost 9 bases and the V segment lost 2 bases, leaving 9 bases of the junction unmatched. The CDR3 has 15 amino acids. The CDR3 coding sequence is TGTGCCAGCAGCGTGTTGGCGGGAGGGCGCGCTGAGCAGTTCTTC. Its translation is CASSVLAGGRAEQFF.

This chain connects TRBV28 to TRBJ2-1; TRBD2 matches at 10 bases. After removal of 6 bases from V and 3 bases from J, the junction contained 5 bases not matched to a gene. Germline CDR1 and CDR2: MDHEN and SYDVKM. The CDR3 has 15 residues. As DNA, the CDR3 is TGTGCCAGCAGAAAACTAGCGGGGCTCTACAATGAGCAGTTCTTC. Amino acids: CASRKLAGLYNEQFF.

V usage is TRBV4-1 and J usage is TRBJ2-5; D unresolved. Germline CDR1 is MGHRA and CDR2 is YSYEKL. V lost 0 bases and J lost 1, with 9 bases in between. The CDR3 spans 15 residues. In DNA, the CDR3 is TGCGCCAGCAGCCAAGAGGGAAGAACCCAAGAGACCCAGTACTTC. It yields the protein CASSQEGRTQETQYF.

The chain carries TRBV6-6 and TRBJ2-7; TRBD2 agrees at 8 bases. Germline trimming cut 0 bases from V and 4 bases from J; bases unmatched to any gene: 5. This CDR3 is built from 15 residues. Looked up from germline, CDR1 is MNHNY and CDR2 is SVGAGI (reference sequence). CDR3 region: CASSYSGRGGYEQYF. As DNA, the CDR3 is TGTGCCAGCAGTTACTCTGGTCGGGGGGGGTACGAGCAGTACTTC.